The clone carrying this T cell receptor beta chain came up a few times. Its specificity is not known. Time point reported: persistent/refractory GD, antithyroid drugs over 5 years with positive TRAb. TCR sequences were obtained from RNA taken from PBMCs. The TCR beta library used iRepertoire HTBI primers with Arm-PCR amplification of CDR3. Original analysis: Identification across samples found about 65 TRBV and approximately 15 TRBJ segments. TCRdb reprocessed the multiplex PCR reads via MiXCR and lists one record per CDR3 protein. These V and J calls are TCRdb output, not the study's own analysis. The repertoire has roughly 430,000 distinct CDR3 sequences, roughly 21% of them found once; the top ten carry roughly an eighth. The data are from a study of regulatory T cells in long-lasting Graves disease. Whole-study results and caveats: Persistent disease favored TRBV28, TRBJ1-2 and TRBJ2-5.

CDR3 size: 14 residues. Germline CDR1 is MGHRA and CDR2 is YSYEKL. The ends were cut back, 1 base at V and 1 base at J, with 7 bases in the middle. The sequence was obtained from a female donor with Graves disease. The chain uses TRBV4-1 and TRBJ1-1, with D hard to call. The sample was peripheral blood mononuclear cells (PBMCs), taken when the disease was refractory, from a patient treated with antithyroid drugs. CDR3 residues: CASSQAISNTEAFF. Here the CDR3 DNA reads TGCGCCAGCAGCCAAGCCATCTCGAACACTGAAGCTTTCTTT.